These 14 T cell receptor beta chains share one sample of origin, sequenced in a study of T-cell reconstitution after alpha-beta-depleted transplantation in children. TCRbeta library construction was performed incorporating unique molecular identifiers. TCRdb called the PCR reads again in MiXCR, with one record for every CDR3 protein. The sample includes about 300,000 distinct CDR3 sequences, 10% seen only once; the top ten take less than 9%. Sequencing used PBMCs, obtained before TCRalphabeta/CD19-depleted stem cell transplant. Receptors were obtained from a boy in the first two years of life with acute myeloid leukemia, due to receive a stem cell transplant.

This clonotype was seen at least ten times. This CDR3 is CASSIPGGGGYTF. The CDR3 nucleotides read TGTGCCAGCAGCATTCCAGGAGGTGGTGGCTACACCTTC. The chain joins TRBV7-9 to TRBJ1-2; unclear D gene. CDR1 SEHNR and CDR2 FQNEAQ come from the germline V gene (reference sequence). The CDR3 spans 13 residues. The V end was cut by 5 bases, the J end by 7 bases, with 14 bases between.

Ten or more counts support this clonotype. The gene calls are TRBV3-1 and TRBJ1-5; D gene ambiguous. V lost 0 bases and J lost 5, with 8 bases in between. CDR3 length: 14 residues. Per germline, CDR1 LGHDT and CDR2 YNNKEL (reference sequence). This CDR3 is CASSQDYRYQPQHF. The DNA of the CDR3 is TGTGCCAGCAGCCAAGATTATAGGTATCAGCCCCAGCATTTT.

In this sample, this clonotype turned up many times. This rearrangement joins TRBV20-1 to TRBJ2-3; D perhaps matches TRBD1 (6 bases). Trimming cost V 0 bases and J 4 bases, with 14 bases left between them. The germline gives CDR1 DFQATT, CDR2 SNEGSKA (reference sequence). The CDR3 runs to 15 residues. The CDR3 DNA reads TGCAGTGCTAGAGATGTAAGGGGGAGACCAGATACGCAGTATTTT. Translating gives CSARDVRGRPDTQYF.

The chain links TRBV11-2 to TRBJ1-3; the D gene is possibly TRBD1 (6 bases). Trimming stripped 1 base from V and 0 bases from J, with 16 bases between. This CDR3 has 18 residues. In germline, CDR1 is SGHAT, CDR2 FQNNGV. The CDR3 DNA reads as TGTGCCAGCAGCTTAGGGGCCGCAGGGGCCCACTCTGGAAACACCATATATTTT. Translated: CASSLGAAGAHSGNTIYF.

This clonotype occurred a few times. V is TRBV20-1 and J is TRBJ1-3; D is unresolved. The germline V gene has CDR1 DFQATT and CDR2 SNEGSKA (reference sequence). The V end lost 3 bases, the J end lost 0 bases, and 9 bases lay between the germline ends. The CDR3 is made up of 14 amino acids. The chain's CDR3 is CSASVSPSGNTIYF. CDR3 nucleotide sequence: TGCAGTGCTAGCGTGTCCCCCTCTGGAAACACCATATATTTT.

This clonotype has ten or more counts. The chain has TRBV29-1 and TRBJ2-2; maybe TRBD2 (7 bases). The CDR3 spans 14 residues. Trimming removed 4 bases from V and 3 bases from J, with 12 bases in between. The germline gives CDR1 SQVTM, CDR2 ANQGSEA. The chain's CDR3 is CSVVGGADTGELFF. The CDR3 DNA follows: TGCAGCGTTGTGGGGGGGGCAGACACCGGGGAGCTGTTTTTT.

This clonotype was detected many times. The chain links TRBV28 to TRBJ2-1; 8 bases line up with TRBD2. This CDR3 has 13 residues. Germline assignment: CDR1 MDHEN and CDR2 SYDVKM. Trimming removed 3 bases from V and 7 bases from J; junction bases left unmatched: 2. CDR3 region: CASSFRGGNEQFF. The DNA of the CDR3 is TGTGCCAGCAGTTTTCGCGGGGGGAATGAGCAGTTCTTC.

In its sample, this clonotype was seen many times. The rearrangement joins TRBV10-3 to TRBJ2-1; the D is unclear. Germline values: CDR1 ENHRY, CDR2 SYGVKD. V was pared by 4 bases and J by 4 bases, with 8 bases between. CDR3 length: 13 amino acids. CDR3 sequence: CAISGASYNEQFF. DNA for the CDR3: TGTGCCATCAGTGGGGCTAGTTACAATGAGCAGTTCTTC.

The chain combines TRBV12-3 or TRBV12-4 with TRBJ2-2; D might be TRBD1 or TRBD2, each matching 5 bases. V was shortened by 3 bases and J by 0 bases, with 17 bases between the two germline ends. The CDR3 loop spans 18 amino acids. The CDR3, as DNA: TGTGCCAGCAGTTTGGTTTGGGGACGGCACGCGAACACCGGGGAGCTGTTTTTT. Encoded protein: CASSLVWGRHANTGELFF.

This clonotype showed up many times. This chain joins TRBV5-1 and TRBJ2-7; tentative D call: TRBD1 (5 bases). Trimming removed 1 base at V and 4 bases at J, with 18 bases between. CDR3 length: 16 amino acids. Germline CDR1 reads SGHRS; CDR2 reads YFSETQ. CDR3 region: CASSLFSAGIGYEQYF. The DNA for the CDR3 is TGCGCCAGCAGCTTGTTCTCGGCAGGGATAGGGTACGAGCAGTACTTC.

The chain has TRBV19 and TRBJ2-3; D unclear. Deletions cut 1 base from V and 4 bases from J, with 12 bases between. This CDR3 contains 15 residues. CDR1 is LNHDA, CDR2 SQIVND, per germline (reference sequence). This CDR3 reads CASSIVGSVADTQYF. CDR3 in DNA: TGTGCCAGTAGTATAGTGGGCTCGGTGGCAGATACGCAGTATTTT.

This clonotype showed up many times. This chain uses TRBV27 with TRBJ2-2; no clear D. V lost 2 bases to trimming and J lost 0 bases, with 10 bases between them. Germline V gene sequence: CDR1 MNHEY, CDR2 SMNVEV (reference sequence). The CDR3 loop spans 16 amino acids. CDR3 region: CASSLLVQTNTGELFF. CDR3 bases: TGTGCCAGCAGTTTACTAGTGCAGACGAACACCGGGGAGCTGTTTTTT.

Details on this clonotype: Given a much more abundant clone one base away, this may be a read error. V and J are TRBV7-9 and TRBJ1-5; D is undetermined. CDR1 and CDR2 from the germline V gene are SEHNR and FQNEAQ (reference sequence). This CDR3 is 14 amino acids long. Between the trimmed V and J ends, which lost 1 base and 6 bases, there was a span of 10 bases. CDR3 residues: CASSLDGQGQPQHF. The CDR3, as DNA: TGTGCCAGCAGCTTAGACGGCCAAGGTCAGCCCCAGCATTTT.

Ten or more counts support this clonotype. V is TRBV7-2 and J is TRBJ2-1; no definite D call. Germline V gives CDR1 SGHTA, CDR2 FQGNSA. The CDR3 runs 15 residues. V lost 5 bases and J 4 bases, leaving 15 bases between the germline ends. The CDR3 bases are TGTGCCAGCAGCCCCATGCCCTTCGGGTACAATGAGCAGTTCTTC. Translated, it gives CASSPMPFGYNEQFF.